This note documents a single T cell receptor beta chain sequence. This clonotype was detected a few times. It has no known antigen specificity. Within one base of it there is no much larger clone, and no base qualities were kept. The method was PCR. Sequencing was carried out with an Illumina HiSeq 2500. TCR libraries were prepared with molecular barcoding, using unique molecular identifiers to normalize TCRbeta repertoire quantification. TCRdb redid the processing of the public reads, applying fastp at Q25 and MiXCR, and retained in-frame beta chains. Rows matching on CDR3 protein sequence are summarized as one entry with the most common DNA and genes. Counted in this sample were some 400,000 distinct CDR3 sequences; about a fifth of them appeared once. Clones ranked in the top ten supply approximately 3.8% of the sample. This entry is derived from a study of T-cell reconstitution after alpha-beta-depleted transplantation in children (dated by TCRdb to the mid-2010s). Study-level background: The study quantitatively tracked T-cell immune reconstitution after TCRalphabeta/CD19-depleted allogeneic hematopoietic cell transplantation in children using TCR repertoire profiling.

Unmatched junction bases come to 10, with V trimmed by 5 bases and J by 4 bases. According to the germline V gene, CDR1 reads MNHEY and CDR2 reads SVGAGI. Reading from cysteine to phenylalanine, the CDR3 counts 15 amino acids. Only the CDR3 DNA is retained, 45 bases long and in frame from the first base. The TCR was taken from a human donor who donated a stem cell graft to a child with acute myeloid leukemia. The chain couples TRBV6-5 to TRBJ2-7, with 8 junctional bases fitting TRBD2. The starting material was PBMCs from the stem cell graft donor, obtained from the stem cell graft. In nucleotide form, the sequence is TGTGCCAGCAGTCACGCCCGGGGGGGTCCTTACGAGCAGTACTTC. Translated, this is CASSHARGGPYEQYF.